This T cell receptor beta chain was identified during a study of cytomegalovirus exposure and HLA in healthy donors. The study's findings and limits: HLA restriction was apparent for most CMV-associated TCR beta chains in a later analysis. It was reported that TCR beta sequences correctly inferred the HLA-A and HLA-B alleles for most subjects.

The length of the CDR3 is 16 residues. Per the germline V gene, CDR1 is SGHDT and CDR2 is YYEEEE. V was shortened by 4 bases and J by 4 bases, with 20 bases between the two germline ends. For this clone: Its antigen is not known.

Donors sampled were nominally healthy, though unrecorded immune exposures were likely. A multiplex PCR was run with 60 Vbeta primers and 13 Jbeta primers. Original analysis: Later analysis identified tens of millions of unique TCR beta chains, about 10 million shared. This table comes from immunoSEQ multiplex PCR, and its TCRdb copy is limited to in-frame clones, with some not included. V and J calls and clone size are as listed in that table; D and trimming were resolved from the DNA. The repertoire holds 150,000 to 200,000 clones, with just over 75% as singletons. V and J are TRBV5-6 and TRBJ1-2; D gene unclear. Material: PBMCs. This TCR was recovered from a woman between 35 and 50 years old in good health and CMV-seronegative. In nucleotides, the CDR3 is TGTGCCAGCAGCCCGGACCCTCGGGAGGGAAGCTATGGCTACACCTTC. As protein: CASSPDPREGSYGYTF.